This T cell receptor beta chain was profiled in a study of blood T cell repertoires in COVID-19. Only in-frame clones appear in the TCRdb table, and some are missing; sequencing was by immunoSEQ multiplex PCR. The sample lists 130,000 to 150,000 clones, around nine tenths occurring once. This CDR3 comprises 11 residues. Germline CDR1 and CDR2: MNHEY and SVGAGI. The V gene lost 6 bases and the J gene lost 4 bases, with 6 bases spanning the gap. The clonotype was recovered from a human donor in a cohort sampled during active COVID-19. The source material was peripheral blood. The chain combines TRBV6-5 with TRBJ1-2; D uncertain. CDR3 loop: CASRSRYGYTF. The CDR3, as DNA: TGTGCCAGCAGGAGCCGCTATGGCTACACCTTC.